Following are 5 T cell receptor beta chains from one sample sequenced in a study of T cells in Graves' hyperthyroidism and ophthalmopathy. Amplified TCR beta CDR3 regions derived from RNA transcripts. The HTBI primer set was used in a first-round RT-PCR of the TCR CDR3. TCRdb re-derived calls from the multiplex PCR reads in MiXCR, one entry per CDR3 protein. There are about 610,000 distinct CDR3 sequences in the sample; approximately 15% occur only once, and approximately 4.3% lies in the top ten. The sample was blood. Receptors were obtained from a woman between 35 and 50 years old with Graves' ophthalmopathy.

This clonotype was seen many times. V usage is TRBV20-1 and J usage is TRBJ2-5; D is undetermined. Germline V gene data show CDR1 as DFQATT and CDR2 as SNEGSKA (reference sequence). V dropped 1 base and J dropped 5 bases, with 14 bases sitting between them. This CDR3 contains 14 residues. The CDR3 nucleotides read TGCAGTGCTAGAGTAGGGTCCCCGGAGGAGACCCAGTACTTC. Translation: CSARVGSPEETQYF.

This clonotype was seen a few times. CDR3 in DNA: TGTGCCAGCAGCCTGACGGGGTACGGGAACACTGAAGCTTTCTTT. As protein: CASSLTGYGNTEAFF. This chain connects TRBV3-1 to TRBJ1-1; D not certain. This CDR3 has 15 amino acids. V lost 4 bases to trimming and J lost 1 base, with 13 bases between them. Germline CDR1 reads LGHDT; CDR2 reads YNNKEL (reference sequence). The full variable domain, rest sourced from reference TRBV3-1 and TRBJ1-1, is DTAVSQTPKYLVTQMGNDKSIKCEQNLGHDTMYWYKQDSKKFLKIMFSYNNKELIINETVPNRFSPKSPDKAHLNLHINSLELGDSAVYFCASSLTGYGNTEAFFGQGTRLTVV.

The genes are TRBV7-2 and TRBJ1-1; 8 bases agree with TRBD1. The germline V gene has CDR1 SGHTA and CDR2 FQGNSA. The length of the CDR3 is 14 residues. The junction had 7 bases not matched to a gene; V was cut back by 5 bases and J by 5 bases. The CDR3 loop reads CASSPRTGWTEAFF. In DNA, the CDR3 is TGTGCCAGCAGCCCGAGGACAGGGTGGACTGAAGCTTTCTTT.

Ten or more counts support this clonotype. The chain joins TRBV5-1 to TRBJ2-4; D ambiguous. The CDR3 is made up of 13 amino acids. The V and J ends lost 1 base and 5 bases respectively, with 7 bases between them. The germline V gene encodes CDR1 SGHRS and CDR2 YFSETQ. This CDR3 reads CASSLTGQNIQYF. Here the CDR3 DNA reads TGCGCCAGCAGCTTGACTGGCCAAAACATTCAGTACTTC.

The sample holds many counts of this clonotype. V and J are TRBV20-1 and TRBJ1-2, with a tentative D call TRBD1 (6 bases). The CDR3 contains 14 residues. Germline CDR1 and CDR2: DFQATT and SNEGSKA (reference sequence). The V gene lost 0 bases and the J gene lost 3 bases, with 11 bases spanning the gap. The CDR3 spells CSARDGGVDYGYTF. The CDR3 region has the DNA TGCAGTGCTAGAGATGGGGGCGTCGACTATGGCTACACCTTC.